The next 21 T cell receptor beta chains were all read from a single sample in a study of glioma-infiltrating T cells after dendritic cell vaccination. Clones were read by immunoSEQ multiplex PCR, and TCRdb kept only the in-frame ones, dropping some. This table holds about 82,000 clones, 80% to 90% found once. The input for sequencing was blood, taken before dendritic cell vaccination. The origin of the receptors is a human donor with glioblastoma.

The table lists this clone with a few counts. This rearrangement joins TRBV6-1 to TRBJ1-2; no definite D call. The CDR3 is made up of 13 amino acids. Germline-derived CDR1 and CDR2 are MNHNS and SASEGT. The V gene lost 4 bases and the J gene lost 8 bases, with 14 bases spanning the gap. The CDR3 reads CASSAESLRGYTF. The DNA for the CDR3 is TGTGCCAGCAGTGCTGAGTCCCTGCGAGGCTACACCTTC.

As concerns this clone: One end of the junction fails to match germline, which may point to a read error. The V gene is TRBV5-4, the J gene TRBJ1-1, with D possibly TRBD1 on 5 matching bases. Per the germline V gene, CDR1 is SGHNT and CDR2 is YYREEE (reference sequence). The CDR3 extends over 15 amino acids. The CDR3 protein is CASSLVAGQKGRAFF. CDR3 in DNA: TGTGCCAGCAGTTTGGTGGCAGGGCAAAAAGGGAGGGCTTTCTTT.

The chain joins TRBV4-1 to TRBJ2-1; 13 bases align to TRBD2. This CDR3 has 16 residues. CDR1 is MGHRA, CDR2 YSYEKL, per germline. V trimming: 4 bases; J trimming: 4 bases; junction bases outside the gene matches: 4. The CDR3 region has the DNA TGCGCCAGCAGCCGAGGACTAGCGGGAGAGTACAATGAGCAGTTCTTC. This translates into CASSRGLAGEYNEQFF.

The gene calls are TRBV4-1 and TRBJ2-7, with a weak D call TRBD2 (5 bases). CDR3 length equals 15 residues. V was cut by 1 base and J by 0 bases, with 10 bases left in between. The germline gives CDR1 MGHRA, CDR2 YSYEKL. The CDR3 coding sequence is TGCGCCAGCAGCCAAGTCGAACGGGACTCCTACGAGCAGTACTTC. Translating gives CASSQVERDSYEQYF.

This chain links TRBV27 with TRBJ1-1, with D possibly TRBD1 on 5 matching bases. Trimming removed 8 bases at V and 6 bases at J, with 16 bases between. CDR1 is MNHEY, CDR2 SMNVEV, per germline (reference sequence). This CDR3 is built from 13 residues. The CDR3: CASGRRRGAEAFF. The DNA for the CDR3 is TGTGCCAGCGGAAGACGGCGGGGCGCTGAAGCTTTCTTT.

The chain has TRBV4-1 and TRBJ2-1; no clear D. V lost 4 bases, J lost 10 bases, and 23 bases lay in between. This CDR3 is built from 16 residues. Germline V gene sequence: CDR1 MGHRA, CDR2 YSYEKL. In DNA form, the CDR3 reads TGCGCCAGCAGCCCCCGTGGGCAGGCCTTGGATGGGGAGCAGTTCTTC. Its translation is CASSPRGQALDGEQFF.

This clone was detected only once. The genes are TRBV25-1 and TRBJ1-1; 8 bases match TRBD1. The CDR3 totals 13 residues. The V and J ends lost 8 bases and 1 base, in that order; junction bases with no gene match: 3. CDR1 and CDR2 (germline): MGHDK, SYGVNS. CDR3 loop: CASEGQANTEAFF. The CDR3 DNA reads as TGTGCCAGCGAGGGACAGGCGAACACTGAAGCTTTCTTT.

V and J are TRBV7-9 and TRBJ2-5; 8 bases agree with TRBD1. V lost 4 bases to trimming and J lost 3 bases; unmatched junction nucleotides: 4. This CDR3 has 14 residues. CDR1 is SEHNR, CDR2 FQNEAQ, per germline (reference sequence). DNA for the CDR3: TGTGCCAGCAGCTGGACAGGGAGTGAAGAGACCCAGTACTTC. Amino acids: CASSWTGSEETQYF.

The chain has TRBV5-5 and TRBJ1-2; 8 bases align to TRBD1. This CDR3 has 16 amino acids. Trimming cost V 4 bases and J 6 bases; bases outside gene matches: 14. Germline values: CDR1 SGHKS, CDR2 YYEKEE (reference sequence). The CDR3 spells CASSPTEGQGVNGYTF. The CDR3 DNA reads as TGTGCCAGCAGCCCAACTGAAGGACAGGGAGTCAATGGCTACACCTTC.

The V gene is TRBV6-1, the J gene TRBJ2-5; perhaps TRBD1 as D (6 bases). The germline V and J ends were trimmed by 6 bases and 6 bases, with 20 bases remaining between them. The CDR3 totals 15 residues. CDR1 MNHNS and CDR2 SASEGT come from the germline V gene. The CDR3 coding sequence is TGTGCCAGCAGCCTTTGGGCAGGGGATTCGAAGACCCAGTACTTC. Residues: CASSLWAGDSKTQYF.

The rearrangement joins TRBV5-1 to TRBJ2-1; TRBD1 aligns across 8 bases. Germline V gene lookup returns CDR1 SGHRS and CDR2 YFSETQ. Trimming removed 5 bases from V and 6 bases from J; junction bases left unmatched: 1. The CDR3 covers 12 residues. The CDR3, as DNA: TGCGCCAGCAGGACAGGGGTCAATGAGCAGTTCTTC. Translating gives CASRTGVNEQFF.

This rearrangement joins TRBV6-1 to TRBJ1-3; 9 bases are a match to TRBD1. The length of the CDR3 is 13 residues. J gave up 4 bases and V 10 bases, and 5 bases lay outside the gene matches. Germline V gene data show CDR1 as MNHNS and CDR2 as SASEGT. CDR3 nucleotides: TGTGCCACCGGGACAGGGAGCGGAAACACCATATATTTT. It specifies CATGTGSGNTIYF.

The gene calls are TRBV6-5 and TRBJ2-7; 7 nucleotides line up with TRBD1. Germline CDR1 and CDR2: MNHEY and SVGAGI. V lost 6 bases and J lost 6; bases outside the gene matches: 5. CDR3 length equals 12 residues. CDR3 DNA sequence: TGTGCCAGCAGGACTGCAGGGGGCGAGCAGTACTTC. It is translated as CASRTAGGEQYF.

This clone has a single count. V is TRBV7-9 and J is TRBJ1-4; D unresolved. This CDR3 comprises 12 residues. Germline-derived CDR1 and CDR2 are SEHNR and FQNEAQ (reference sequence). V was pared by 5 bases and J by 7 bases, with 8 bases between. CDR3 DNA sequence: TGTGCCAGCAGCGTCGGAGGTGAAAAACTGTTTTTT. Amino acid sequence: CASSVGGEKLFF.

The CDR3 DNA is TGTGCCAGCAGCTTAGGTGGAGCGGGAGCCCGCCGGGAGACCCAGTACTTC. It specifies CASSLGGAGARRETQYF. The chain recombines TRBV11-3 with TRBJ2-5; 8 nucleotides agree with TRBD2. CDR1 is SGHNT and CDR2 is YENEEA in the germline V gene. CDR3 length: 17 residues. V shed 1 base and J 5 bases; nucleotides not matched to a gene: 12.

This chain uses TRBV19 with TRBJ1-5; a possible D gene is TRBD1 (6 bases). This CDR3 is 15 amino acids long. V gave up 6 bases and J gave up 0 bases, with 12 bases separating them. CDR1 and CDR2 (germline): LNHDA, SQIVND (reference sequence). The CDR3 bases are TGTGCCAGTAGATTACAGGGAAGTAGCAATCAGCCCCAGCATTTT. Its translation: CASRLQGSSNQPQHF. The entire variable domain, with the rest obtained from reference TRBV19 and TRBJ1-5, is as follows: DGGITQSPKYLFRKEGQNVTLSCEQNLNHDAMYWYRQDPGQGLRLIYYSQIVNDFQKGDIAEGYSVSREKKESFPLTVTSAQKNPTAFYLCASRLQGSSNQPQHFGDGTRLSIL.

The chain is built from TRBV10-2 and TRBJ1-2; 11 bases fit TRBD1. The CDR3 covers 14 residues. Trimming cost V 6 bases and J 7 bases; bases outside gene matches: 7. Looked up from germline, CDR1 is WSHSY and CDR2 is SAAADI. CDR3 in DNA: TGCGCCAGCAGCCCCTCGGGACAGGGGGTTGGCTACACCTTC. Translating gives CASSPSGQGVGYTF.

The rearrangement links TRBV5-6 to TRBJ1-2, with D perhaps TRBD1 (5 bases). V dropped 0 bases and J dropped 2 bases, with 8 bases sitting between them. The CDR3 loop spans 14 amino acids. The germline V gene has CDR1 SGHDT and CDR2 YYEEEE. The CDR3 DNA sequence: TGTGCCAGCAGCTTGGACAGGCGCAACTATGGCTACACCTTC. Encoded protein: CASSLDRRNYGYTF.

This clone has a handful of counts. The rearrangement joins TRBV19 to TRBJ1-1; TRBD1 matches 7 bases. Germline CDR1 and CDR2: LNHDA and SQIVND (reference sequence). V was clipped by 8 bases and J by 3 bases; unmatched bases: 15. The CDR3 loop spans 16 amino acids. The CDR3 DNA reads TGTGCCAGTTCTGACTTGGGACAGACAATTTACACTGAAGCTTTCTTT. Amino acid sequence: CASSDLGQTIYTEAFF.

This chain connects TRBV5-8 to TRBJ2-5; weak D call: TRBD1 (6 bases). The germline CDR1 and CDR2 sequences are SGHTS and YDEGEE. The CDR3 spans 14 residues. V was clipped by 4 bases and J by 2 bases, with 12 bases between them. Here the CDR3 reads CASSRRTAQETQYF. DNA of the CDR3: TGTGCCAGCAGCCGGCGGACAGCTCAAGAGACCCAGTACTTC. The complete variable domain, with remaining parts taken from reference TRBV5-8 and TRBJ2-5, reads EAGVTQSPTHLIKTRGQQATLRCSPISGHTSVYWYQQALGLGLQFLLWYDEGEERNRGNFPPRFSGRQFPNYSSELNVNALELEDSALYLCASSRRTAQETQYFGPGTRLLVL.

The CDR3 nucleotides read TGTGCCAGCAGATTCGACAGGGTTAACACCGGGGAGCTGTTTTTT. Translation: CASRFDRVNTGELFF. The rearrangement joins TRBV27 to TRBJ2-2; 7 nucleotides agree with TRBD1. CDR1 is MNHEY and CDR2 is SMNVEV in the germline V gene (reference sequence). J was trimmed by 2 bases and V by 6 bases; bases with no gene match: 6. The CDR3 is made up of 15 amino acids.